The 30 T cell receptor beta chains given below trace back to one sample, sequenced in a study of T cells in Graves' hyperthyroidism and ophthalmopathy. The CDR3 regions of TCR beta were amplified from RNA transcripts. The TCR CDR3 first-round RT-PCR relied on the HTBI primer set. TCRdb reprocessed the multiplex PCR reads with MiXCR, giving one entry per CDR3 protein. The sample lists hundreds of thousands of distinct CDR3 sequences, 35% to 40% occurring once. The sequencing input was blood. These receptor sequences come from a man between 18 and 29 years old with Graves' hyperthyroidism.

This clonotype was seen ten or more times. The chain uses TRBV20-1 and TRBJ2-7; TRBD1 aligns across 7 bases. Germline V gives CDR1 DFQATT, CDR2 SNEGSKA (reference sequence). The CDR3 totals 15 residues. V lost 3 bases, J lost 6 bases, and 14 bases stayed unmatched. The CDR3 here is CSASPQDREPIEQYF. The CDR3 DNA reads TGCAGTGCTAGTCCACAAGACAGGGAGCCCATCGAGCAGTACTTC.

This clonotype was seen a single time. It may be a read error: a sequence one base away is much more abundant. The chain links TRBV5-1 to TRBJ2-7; weak D call: TRBD1 (7 bases). CDR3 length equals 14 residues. In germline, CDR1 is SGHRS, CDR2 YFSETQ. CDR3 in amino acids: CASSLAGQDYEHYF. The CDR3, as DNA: TGCGCCAGCAGCTTGGCCGGACAGGACTACGAGCACTACTTC.

This clonotype was seen repeatedly, ten times or more. The chain employs TRBV29-1 and TRBJ2-7, with D unresolved. The CDR3 is 12 residues long. V was trimmed by 4 bases and J by 0 bases, leaving 7 bases between them. CDR1 SQVTM and CDR2 ANQGSEA come from the germline V gene. The CDR3 spells CSVVGFSYEQYF. CDR3 in DNA: TGCAGCGTTGTAGGTTTCTCCTACGAGCAGTACTTC.

The chain uses TRBV6-6 and TRBJ2-5, with D uncertain. Germline V lookup: CDR1 MNHNY, CDR2 SVGAGI (reference sequence). This CDR3 is built from 15 residues. V lost 6 bases and J 5 bases, leaving 19 bases between the germline ends. CDR3 nucleotide sequence: TGTGCCAGCAGCGGGCTTAGAGACACCGGGGAGACCCAGTACTTC. This gives the protein CASSGLRDTGETQYF.

V is TRBV20-1 and J is TRBJ2-7; D possibly matches TRBD1 or TRBD2 (6 bases each). The CDR3 consists of 14 residues. Trimming took 0 bases from V and 4 from J, leaving 13 bases between them. CDR1 is DFQATT and CDR2 is SNEGSKA in the germline V gene (reference sequence). The CDR3 DNA sequence: TGCAGTGCTAGAGACCGGGGGCGCGGGTACGAGCAGTACTTC. Amino acid sequence: CSARDRGRGYEQYF.

Comments on this clonotype: A much larger clonotype is one base distant, so this may be a read error. This chain uses TRBV7-2 with TRBJ1-4; no clear D gene. Germline loops: CDR1 SGHTA, CDR2 FQGNSA. The CDR3 has 14 amino acids. The CDR3 region has the DNA TGTGCCAGCAGCTTAGGAGGGCCTAATGAAAAACTGCTTTTT. It translates to CASSLGGPNEKLLF. Filled out from reference TRBV7-2 and TRBJ1-4, the complete variable domain reads GAGVSQSPSNKVTEKGKDVELRCDPISGHTALYWYRQSLGQGLEFLIYFQGNSAPDKSGLPSDRFSAERTGGSVSTLTIQRTQQEDSAVYLCASSLGGPNEKLLFGSGTQLSVL.

Ten or more counts support this clonotype. The J gene is TRBJ1-1, the V gene TRBV7-2; 9 positions match TRBD1. Unmatched junction bases numbered 1, after V lost 2 bases and J lost 3 bases. Per the germline V gene, CDR1 is SGHTA and CDR2 is FQGNSA. CDR3 length equals 14 residues. CDR3 residues: CASSLTGGYTEAFF. CDR3 bases: TGTGCCAGCAGCTTAACAGGGGGCTACACTGAAGCTTTCTTT.

This clonotype was seen only a few times. The V gene is TRBV9, the J gene TRBJ1-1; 8 bases map to TRBD1. With 3 bases clipped from V and 1 base from J, the junction kept 8 bases outside the gene matches. The CDR3 is 16 amino acids. The V gene's germline CDR1 is SGDLS and CDR2 YYNGEE. The CDR3 DNA follows: TGTGCCAGCAGCGCCCCTTTAGGGACAGGGAACACTGAAGCTTTCTTT. Its translation is CASSAPLGTGNTEAFF.

This clonotype was detected many times. V is TRBV29-1 and J is TRBJ2-7, with a tentative D call TRBD2 (6 bases). Trimming removed 6 bases from V and 1 base from J, with 13 bases in between. The CDR3 has 13 residues. Per the germline V gene, CDR1 is SQVTM and CDR2 is ANQGSEA. This CDR3 is CSVRDGRSYEQYF. CDR3 in DNA: TGCAGCGTCCGGGACGGGAGATCCTACGAGCAGTACTTC.

Turning to this clonotype: Compared with germline, one end of the junction differs, possibly owing to a read error. The rearrangement uses TRBV10-3 and TRBJ1-5; D unclear. CDR3 length equals 14 residues. Germline CDR1 reads ENHRY; CDR2 reads SYGVKD. The CDR3 coding sequence is TGTGCCAGCAGTTGGACCGAGGGCAATCAGCCCCAGCATTTT. This encodes CASSWTEGNQPQHF.

This clonotype came up a few times. V and J are TRBV20-1 and TRBJ2-7; no reliable D call. Germline assignment: CDR1 DFQATT and CDR2 SNEGSKA (reference sequence). CDR3 length: 14 residues. The germline V and J ends were trimmed by 6 bases and 2 bases, with 17 bases remaining between them. CDR3 protein: CSATGPSTPYEQYF. DNA for the CDR3: TGCAGTGCGACTGGACCTAGTACCCCCTACGAGCAGTACTTC.

This clonotype was seen a single time. The chain recombines TRBV10-3 with TRBJ1-5, with TRBD1 as a possible D gene (5 bases). V was pared by 3 bases and J by 14 bases, with 20 bases between. CDR1 is ENHRY and CDR2 is SYGVKD in the germline V gene. This CDR3 has 14 amino acids. Here the CDR3 DNA reads TGTGCCATCAGTGATGGCGGGGGGAAGGTAGATGAGCATTTT. Protein product: CAISDGGGKVDEHF.

This clonotype was found a few times. This chain joins TRBV13 and TRBJ1-2, with D possibly being TRBD1 (6 bases). Germline V gene data show CDR1 as PRHDT and CDR2 as FYEKMQ (reference sequence). This CDR3 has 15 residues. The V end lost 0 bases, the J end lost 2 bases, and 10 bases lay between the germline ends. The CDR3 DNA is TGTGCCAGCAGCTTAGGGGGGGGCGCGAACTATGGCTACACCTTC. It is translated as CASSLGGGANYGYTF.

This clonotype was observed a handful of times. This chain connects TRBV7-9 to TRBJ2-2, with D perhaps TRBD2 (6 bases). The CDR3 is 14 amino acids. Germline CDR1 SEHNR, CDR2 FQNEAQ (reference sequence). Trimming removed 7 bases at V and 6 bases at J, with 15 bases between. The CDR3 DNA reads as TGTGCCAGCACCTCCCTCCGGGGGTCCGGGGAGCTGTTTTTT. This encodes CASTSLRGSGELFF.

This clonotype was detected ten times or more. This chain joins TRBV20-1 and TRBJ1-1; no reliable D call. V was cut by 6 bases and J by 0 bases, with 8 bases left in between. CDR3 length equals 12 residues. Per germline, CDR1 DFQATT and CDR2 SNEGSKA (reference sequence). CDR3 residues: CSAQTLNTEAFF. Here the CDR3 DNA reads TGCAGTGCACAGACCCTGAACACTGAAGCTTTCTTT.

There are many counts of this clonotype. This chain uses TRBV29-1 with TRBJ2-7; D might be TRBD2 (5 bases). V was cut by 5 bases and J by 0 bases, with 14 bases left in between. CDR1 SQVTM and CDR2 ANQGSEA come from the germline V gene. The CDR3 totals 14 residues. As DNA, the CDR3 is TGCAGCGTTAAGCGGACCCCCAGCTCCTACGAGCAGTACTTC. It translates to CSVKRTPSSYEQYF.

This clonotype has more than one count but fewer than ten. V and J are TRBV5-1 and TRBJ1-1; D possibly corresponds to TRBD1 (6 bases). This CDR3 is 15 amino acids long. The V gene lost 4 bases and the J gene lost 2 bases, with 15 bases spanning the gap. Looked up from germline, CDR1 is SGHRS and CDR2 is YFSETQ. This CDR3 reads CASSGPGTSNTEAFF. The CDR3 DNA reads as TGCGCCAGCAGCGGACCCGGGACATCAAACACTGAAGCTTTCTTT.

As concerns this clonotype: This may stem from a read error, because a much larger clone lies one nucleotide away. The rearrangement joins TRBV10-3 to TRBJ1-1; possible D gene TRBD1, 5 bases. CDR3 size: 13 residues. The germline V gene has CDR1 ENHRY and CDR2 SYGVKD. V was clipped by 9 bases and J by 3 bases, with 14 bases between them. For the CDR3, the DNA is TGTGCCATAGCCGGGACGGGGGACACTGAAGCTTTCTTT. This codes for CAIAGTGDTEAFF.

V gene TRBV20-1 combines with J gene TRBJ1-2; D gene ambiguous. V dropped 3 bases and J dropped 4 bases, with 15 bases sitting between them. Germline-derived CDR1 and CDR2 are DFQATT and SNEGSKA (reference sequence). The CDR3 loop spans 14 amino acids. The CDR3 sequence: CSARGFSGPYGYTF. In nucleotides, the CDR3 is TGCAGTGCTAGGGGGTTTAGTGGACCCTATGGCTACACCTTC.

This clonotype showed up just a few times. The J gene is TRBJ1-4, the V gene TRBV20-1; unclear D gene. V was shortened by 6 bases and J by 7 bases, with 21 bases between the two germline ends. This CDR3 has 15 amino acids. Germline V gene lookup returns CDR1 DFQATT and CDR2 SNEGSKA (reference sequence). The CDR3 nucleotides read TGCAGTGCCAAAGATTATCAGTCGGCTGGTGAAAAACTGTTTTTT. Its protein product is CSAKDYQSAGEKLFF.

This clonotype was seen just once. V and J are TRBV10-2 and TRBJ1-3, with D unclear. V lost 10 bases and J 4 bases, leaving 26 bases between the germline ends. Per germline, CDR1 WSHSY and CDR2 SAAADI. This CDR3 region has 17 residues. In DNA, the CDR3 is TGCGCCACCCAAATTAAAGGACTAGCGGGAGACGGAAACACCATATATTTT. It codes for CATQIKGLAGDGNTIYF.

The chain links TRBV5-1 to TRBJ1-4, with D unclear. CDR3 size: 15 residues. V lost 1 base and J 4 bases, leaving 11 bases between the germline ends. Germline V CDR1 and CDR2: SGHRS, YFSETQ. CDR3 loop: CASSLSGRGNEKLFF. The CDR3 DNA is TGCGCCAGCAGCTTGTCTGGTCGGGGTAATGAAAAACTGTTTTTT.

This chain links TRBV6-5 with TRBJ2-7; TRBD2 matches 9 bases. CDR1 and CDR2 (germline): MNHEY, SVGAGI. This CDR3 comprises 15 residues. V was pared by 0 bases and J by 5 bases, with 5 bases of the junction left unmatched. CDR3 loop: CASSYSSGSSDEQYF. The CDR3 DNA reads as TGTGCCAGCAGTTACTCTAGCGGGAGTAGCGACGAGCAGTACTTC.

In regard to this clonotype: One end of the junction is discordant with germline, which a read error may explain. The V and J genes are TRBV5-1 and TRBJ1-4; a weak D match, TRBD1 (6 bases). This CDR3 has 15 amino acids. Germline V gene sequence: CDR1 SGHRS, CDR2 YFSETQ. CDR3 amino acids: CANSSGGDGGEKLFF. The CDR3 bases are TGCGCCAACAGCAGCGGGGGCGATGGAGGAGAAAAACTGTTTTTT.

This clonotype was seen more than once but under ten times. The J gene is TRBJ1-6, the V gene TRBV25-1; D unclear. This CDR3 contains 14 residues. From germline, CDR1 is MGHDK and CDR2 SYGVNS. Trimming took 7 bases from V and 0 from J, leaving 7 bases between them. In nucleotides, the CDR3 is TGTGCCAGCACTCCCGGCTCCTATAATTCACCCCTCCACTTT. It is translated as CASTPGSYNSPLHF.

The J gene is TRBJ1-1, the V gene TRBV7-3, with D tentatively TRBD1 (5 bases). The germline gives CDR1 SGHTA, CDR2 FQGTGA. This CDR3 has 16 residues. V was clipped by 3 bases and J by 0 bases, with 14 bases between them. The CDR3 DNA reads TGTGCCAGCAGCTTGGGACCGACAGTTATGAACACTGAAGCTTTCTTT. It codes for CASSLGPTVMNTEAFF.

The chain combines TRBV7-9 with TRBJ1-1, with D possibly being TRBD1 (5 bases). V lost 7 bases to trimming and J lost 1 base, with 16 bases between them. The CDR3 has 15 amino acids. Germline V CDR1 and CDR2: SEHNR, FQNEAQ (reference sequence). The CDR3 sequence: CASTPPGGRNTEAFF. CDR3 coding DNA: TGTGCCAGCACCCCCCCCGGGGGAAGGAACACTGAAGCTTTCTTT.

V usage is TRBV7-2 and J usage is TRBJ2-7, with D perhaps matching TRBD2 (6 bases). V lost 3 bases, J lost 7 bases, and 16 bases lay in between. Germline assignment: CDR1 SGHTA and CDR2 FQGNSA. The length of the CDR3 is 14 residues. The CDR3 reads CASSLVAGAGEQYF. The CDR3 DNA sequence: TGTGCCAGCAGCTTGGTAGCCGGGGCGGGGGAGCAGTACTTC. The entire variable domain, with the rest obtained from reference TRBV7-2 and TRBJ2-7, is as follows: GAGVSQSPSNKVTEKGKDVELRCDPISGHTALYWYRQSLGQGLEFLIYFQGNSAPDKSGLPSDRFSAERTGGSVSTLTIQRTQQEDSAVYLCASSLVAGAGEQYFGPGTRLTVT.

This clonotype was counted many times. The V call is TRBV6-6, the J call TRBJ1-5; no firm D call. V dropped 9 bases and J dropped 4 bases, with 4 bases sitting between them. The CDR3 has 10 residues. Germline CDR1 is MNHNY and CDR2 is SVGAGI (reference sequence). The CDR3 sequence is CASGNQPQHF. As DNA, the CDR3 is TGTGCCAGTGGGAATCAGCCCCAGCATTTT.

In regard to this clonotype: This may arise from a read error, as a much more abundant clone is one base away. The chain couples TRBV15 to TRBJ2-7; D might be TRBD1 (5 bases). In germline, CDR1 is LNHNV, CDR2 YYDKDF (reference sequence). V lost 10 bases and J lost 5, with 18 bases in between. The CDR3 is 13 residues long. The CDR3 DNA sequence: TGTGCCAATCAGGGTCTTCTACGGGACGAGCAGTACTTC. Translation: CANQGLLRDEQYF.